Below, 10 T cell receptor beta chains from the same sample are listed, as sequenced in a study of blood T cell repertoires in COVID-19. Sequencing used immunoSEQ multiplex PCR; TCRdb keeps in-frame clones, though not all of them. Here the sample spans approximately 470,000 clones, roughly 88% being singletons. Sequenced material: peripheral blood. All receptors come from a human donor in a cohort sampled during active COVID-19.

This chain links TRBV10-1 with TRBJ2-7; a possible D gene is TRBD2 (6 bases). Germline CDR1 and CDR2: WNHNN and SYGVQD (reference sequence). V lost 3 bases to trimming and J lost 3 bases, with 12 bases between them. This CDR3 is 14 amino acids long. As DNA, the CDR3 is TGCGCCAGCAGTGACTCCGGGGAGGACTACGAGCAGTACTTC. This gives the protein CASSDSGEDYEQYF.

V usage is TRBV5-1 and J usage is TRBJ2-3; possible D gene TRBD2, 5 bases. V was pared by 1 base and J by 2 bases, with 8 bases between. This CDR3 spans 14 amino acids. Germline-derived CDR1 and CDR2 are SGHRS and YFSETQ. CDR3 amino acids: CASSLSGVTDTQYF. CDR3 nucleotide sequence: TGCGCCAGCAGCTTGTCCGGGGTCACAGATACGCAGTATTTT.

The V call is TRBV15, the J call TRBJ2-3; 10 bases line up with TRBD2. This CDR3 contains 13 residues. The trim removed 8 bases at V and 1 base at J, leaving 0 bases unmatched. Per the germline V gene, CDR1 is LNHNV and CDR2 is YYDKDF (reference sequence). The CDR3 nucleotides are TGTGCCACCCTAGCGGGAGGCACAGATACGCAGTATTTT. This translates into CATLAGGTDTQYF.

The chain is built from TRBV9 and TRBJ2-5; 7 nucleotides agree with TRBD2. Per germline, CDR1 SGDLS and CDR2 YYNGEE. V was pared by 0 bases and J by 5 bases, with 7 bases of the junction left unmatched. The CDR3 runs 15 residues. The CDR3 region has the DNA TGTGCCAGCAGCGTAGCTGCTAGCGGAGAGGAGACCCAGTACTTC. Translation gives CASSVAASGEETQYF.

The CDR3: CASSLGPSETQYF. CDR3 nucleotides: TGTGCCAGCAGCTTAGGGCCGTCGGAGACCCAGTACTTC. The gene calls are TRBV7-8 and TRBJ2-5; D remains ambiguous. The CDR3 contains 13 residues. Germline CDR1 SGHVS, CDR2 FQNEAQ. V was trimmed by 1 base and J by 5 bases, leaving 8 bases between them.

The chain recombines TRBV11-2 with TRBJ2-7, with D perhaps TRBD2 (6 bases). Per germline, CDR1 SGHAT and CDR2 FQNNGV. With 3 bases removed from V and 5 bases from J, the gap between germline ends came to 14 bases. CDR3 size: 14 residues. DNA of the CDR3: TGTGCCAGCAGCTTTGGCGCCGGGAGCGACGAGCAGTACTTC. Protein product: CASSFGAGSDEQYF.

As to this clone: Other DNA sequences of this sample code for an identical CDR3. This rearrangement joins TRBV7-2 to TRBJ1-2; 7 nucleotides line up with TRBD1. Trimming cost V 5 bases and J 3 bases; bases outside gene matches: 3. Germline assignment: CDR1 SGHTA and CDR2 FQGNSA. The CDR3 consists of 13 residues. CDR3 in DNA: TGTGCCAGCAGCCCCGACAGGGACTATGGCTACACCTTC. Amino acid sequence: CASSPDRDYGYTF.

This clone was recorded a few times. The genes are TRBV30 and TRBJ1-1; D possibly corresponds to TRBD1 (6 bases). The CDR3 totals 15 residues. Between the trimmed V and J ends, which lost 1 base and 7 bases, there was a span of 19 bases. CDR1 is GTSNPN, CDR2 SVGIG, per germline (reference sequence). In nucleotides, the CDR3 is TGTGCCTGGAGTGCCGGAGTGGGCAGGGGTATTGAAGCTTTCTTT. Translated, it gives CAWSAGVGRGIEAFF. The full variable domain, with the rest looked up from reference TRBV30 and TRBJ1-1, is SQTIHQWPATLVQPVGSPLSLECTVEGTSNPNLYWYRQAAGRGLQLLFYSVGIGQISSEVPQNLSASRPQDRQFILSSKKLLLSDSGFYLCAWSAGVGRGIEAFFGQGTRLTVV.

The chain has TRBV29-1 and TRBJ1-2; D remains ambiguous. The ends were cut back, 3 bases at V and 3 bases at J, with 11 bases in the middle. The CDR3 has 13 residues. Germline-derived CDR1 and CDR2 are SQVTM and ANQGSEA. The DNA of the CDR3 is TGCAGCGTTGAGGAGGGCATGGACTATGGCTACACCTTC. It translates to CSVEEGMDYGYTF.

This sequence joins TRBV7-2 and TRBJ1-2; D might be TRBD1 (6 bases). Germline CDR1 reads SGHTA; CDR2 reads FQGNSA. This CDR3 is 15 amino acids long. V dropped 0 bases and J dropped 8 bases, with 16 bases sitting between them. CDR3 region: CASSLALAGVYGYTF. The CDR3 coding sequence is TGTGCCAGCAGCTTAGCGCTCGCAGGGGTGTACGGCTACACCTTC.